The source of this TCR beta chain is a study of response to subunit inactivated influenza vaccine (dated by TCRdb to the late 2010s). With regard to the full study: Deep quantitative T cell receptor repertoire profiling was used in the study to track responses to a trivalent subunit inactivated influenza vaccine. Findings and caveats that apply to the study as a whole: According to the authors, only a limited number of new T cells may be recruited by each seasonal influenza vaccination.

Regarding this clonotype: Its recognized antigen is unknown. Per-base qualities were not stored, and no clone one base away is much larger.

The library was prepared using RT-PCR. The instrument given in TCRdb is Illumina HiSeq 2500. TCRdb trimmed the raw reads at Q25, called clones with MiXCR and kept productive beta chains. Rows are unified per CDR3 protein, each entry keeping the most common DNA and genes. The sample includes 860,000 or so distinct CDR3 sequences, with over 20% observed a single time. 10% of the sample is held by the ten biggest clonotypes. From V the trimming removes 4 bases and from J it removes 7 bases, while the gene matches leave 14 bases of the junction unaccounted for. The germline V gene provides CDR1 MNHNS and CDR2 SASEGT. The CDR3 starts with the cysteine, ends with the phenylalanine, and has 17 residues. Just CDR3 DNA is preserved here, 51 bases in frame from base 1.

The chain links TRBV6-1 with TRBJ2-1; the central 9 bases match TRBD1. The specimen comprised PBMCs from blood, sampled 5 to 6 days after vaccination. This sequence was found in a man between 45 and 60 years old who received an inactivated influenza vaccine. Donor details come from another sample of the same person, matched by shared clones. The CDR3 amino acid sequence is: CASSGRYTGGGGNEQFF. DNA sequence: TGTGCCAGCAGTGGCAGGTATACAGGGGGCGGTGGAAATGAGCAGTTCTTC.